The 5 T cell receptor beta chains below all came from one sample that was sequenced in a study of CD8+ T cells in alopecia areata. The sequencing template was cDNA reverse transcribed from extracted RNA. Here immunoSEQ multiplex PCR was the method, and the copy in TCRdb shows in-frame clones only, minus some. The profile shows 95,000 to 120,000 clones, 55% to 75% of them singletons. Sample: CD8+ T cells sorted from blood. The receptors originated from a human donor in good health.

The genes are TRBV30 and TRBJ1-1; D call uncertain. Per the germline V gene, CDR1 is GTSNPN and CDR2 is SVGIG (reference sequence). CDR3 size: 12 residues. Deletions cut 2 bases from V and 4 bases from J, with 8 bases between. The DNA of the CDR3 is TGTGCCTGGAGTCCGGTTGGCACTGAAGCTTTCTTT. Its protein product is CAWSPVGTEAFF.

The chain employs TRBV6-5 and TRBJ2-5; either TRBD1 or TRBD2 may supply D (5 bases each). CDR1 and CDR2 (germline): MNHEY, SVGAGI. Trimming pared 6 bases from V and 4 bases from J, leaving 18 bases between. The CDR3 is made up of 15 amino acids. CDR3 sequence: CASRGTNYPRETQYF. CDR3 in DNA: TGTGCCAGCAGGGGGACCAATTACCCCCGAGAGACCCAGTACTTC.

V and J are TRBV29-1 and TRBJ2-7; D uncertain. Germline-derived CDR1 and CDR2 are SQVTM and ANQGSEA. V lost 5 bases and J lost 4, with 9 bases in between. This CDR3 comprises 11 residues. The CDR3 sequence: CSVTDGYEQYF. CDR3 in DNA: TGCAGCGTTACTGACGGGTACGAGCAGTACTTC.

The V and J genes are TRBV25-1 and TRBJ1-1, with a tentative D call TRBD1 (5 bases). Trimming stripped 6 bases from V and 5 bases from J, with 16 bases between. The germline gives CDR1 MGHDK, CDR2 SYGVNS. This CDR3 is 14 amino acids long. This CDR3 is CASSALGAATEAFF. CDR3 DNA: TGTGCCAGCAGCGCCCTCGGGGCGGCAACTGAAGCTTTCTTT.

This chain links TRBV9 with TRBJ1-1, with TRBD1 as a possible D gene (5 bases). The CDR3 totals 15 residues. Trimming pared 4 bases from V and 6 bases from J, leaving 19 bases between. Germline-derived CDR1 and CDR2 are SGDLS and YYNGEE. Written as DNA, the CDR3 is TGTGCCAGCAGCCCAGCGGGGACCCCCGGCGCTGAAGCTTTCTTT. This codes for CASSPAGTPGAEAFF.